The rows below give T cell receptor beta chains drawn from one sample of a study of blood T cells in healthy people across ages. TCRdb passed the 5' RACE reads through MiXCR, listing each CDR3 protein once. The sample has about 1.4 million distinct CDR3 sequences; approximately 59% are singletons. Material: blood. Receptors were obtained from a young man in good health. Both conserved end residues are part of each CDR3. The D gene is left open where the match is weak. Clone size is not always given. Where it is, it says once, few, many or a class for expanded clones.

j_call clone_size v_call d_call cdr3_nt cdr3_aa
TRBJ1-1 . TRBV20-1 . TGCAGTGCTACTACAGGGTCAGGGCGCTTCAGAGCTTTCTTT CSATTGSGRFRAFF
TRBJ2-7 few TRBV6-1 . TGTGCCAGCGGGAGGACAGCCTACGAGCAGTACTTC CASGRTAYEQYF
TRBJ1-1 . TRBV28 . TGTGCCAGCAGCCCGCCCGAAGGGTGGTGGGCTGAAGCTTTCTTT CASSPPEGWWAEAFF
TRBJ1-6 . TRBV20-1 . TGCAGTGCTAGAGATCTTAGGCAGGCAAGCTCCTATAATTCACCCCTCCACTTT CSARDLRQASSYNSPLHF
TRBJ1-4 . TRBV27 . TGTGCCAGCAGTTCCTATGCAACTAATGAAAAACTGTTTTTT CASSSYATNEKLFF
TRBJ2-1 few TRBV4-1 . TGCGCCAGCAGCCAAGTACAAGCAGTCGCCAATGAGCAGTTCTTC CASSQVQAVANEQFF
TRBJ2-3 . TRBV11-2 . TGTGCCAGCAGCTTAGGCTGGGACCCCTCTAGCACAGATACGCAGTATTTT CASSLGWDPSSTDTQYF
TRBJ2-1 . TRBV6-5 . TGTGCCAGCAGTTACGGCAGGGTCATGGATGAGCAGTTCTTC CASSYGRVMDEQFF
TRBJ2-7 . TRBV5-6 TRBD1 TGTGCCAGCAGCTTGGCGGGGGACAGGGTCTACGAGCAGTACTTC CASSLAGDRVYEQYF
TRBJ1-1 . TRBV10-3 . TGTGCCATCAGTGATGTGAACACTGAAGCTTTCTTT CAISDVNTEAFF
TRBJ2-7 . TRBV25-1 TRBD2 TGTTCTACACTTAGCGGGAGGACCAACGAGCAGTACTTC CSTLSGRTNEQYF
TRBJ2-1 few TRBV4-1 . TGCGCCAGCAGGGTAACGGCACTAGGGGCTTACAATGAGCAGTTCTTC CASRVTALGAYNEQFF